The 17 T cell receptor beta chains presented below share a single source sample, sequenced in a study of cytomegalovirus exposure and HLA in healthy donors (dated by TCRdb to 2015 to 2018). The method was the immunoSEQ multiplex PCR assay. For the multiplex PCR, a mixture combining 60 forward primers for TCR Vbeta segments and 13 reverse primers for TCR Jbeta segments was used. Imported from immuneACCESS, the table was reduced by TCRdb to in-frame sequences with V and J called. These copies leave out some clones; in studies compared against another copy, an unresolved V gene accounts for under half, and the cause of the remainder is not known. This sample gives roughly 100,000 clones in total; about 12% of them show up just once. The ten biggest clones cover more than 15% of the sample. Material: PBMCs. The receptors come from a man aged 35 to 55 in good health and CMV-seropositive.

This chain connects TRBV5-1 to TRBJ2-7; D gene uncertain. The CDR3 totals 13 residues. Germline V CDR1 and CDR2: SGHRS, YFSETQ. V gave up 2 bases and J gave up 3 bases, with 9 bases separating them. DNA of the CDR3: TGCGCCAGCAGCTTCCAGGCACACTACGAGCAGTACTTC. It is translated as CASSFQAHYEQYF.

This clone has only a few counts. V usage is TRBV5-6 and J usage is TRBJ1-2; no reliable D call. V lost 4 bases and J lost 2, with 12 bases in between. The CDR3 covers 14 residues. The germline CDR1 and CDR2 sequences are SGHDT and YYEEEE. The CDR3 DNA follows: TGTGCCAGCAGCCCGCAGGCCGGAAACTATGGCTACACCTTC. Translated, it gives CASSPQAGNYGYTF. Full variable domain (outside the CDR3, taken from reference TRBV5-6 and TRBJ1-2): DAGVTQSPTHLIKTRGQQVTLRCSPKSGHDTVSWYQQALGQGPQFIFQYYEEEERQRGNFPDRFSGHQFPNYSSELNVNALLLGDSALYLCASSPQAGNYGYTFGSGTRLTVV.

V is TRBV27 and J is TRBJ1-2; TRBD1 aligns across 7 bases. The CDR3 is 15 amino acids. Germline V gene data show CDR1 as MNHEY and CDR2 as SMNVEV (reference sequence). Germline trimming cut 3 bases from V and 3 bases from J; bases unmatched to any gene: 7. The CDR3 DNA reads TGTGCCAGCAGTTTGACAGGGCGAGGAGACTATGGCTACACCTTC. This gives the protein CASSLTGRGDYGYTF.

This clone was picked up a small number of times. This chain uses TRBV29-1 with TRBJ1-1; TRBD1 matches at 8 bases. The CDR3 has 12 residues. CDR1 and CDR2 from the germline V gene are SQVTM and ANQGSEA. V lost 6 bases, J lost 1 base, and 1 base stayed unmatched. CDR3 DNA sequence: TGCAGCGTAACAGGGGGGAACACTGAAGCTTTCTTT. It is translated as CSVTGGNTEAFF.

The rearrangement uses TRBV7-9 and TRBJ2-2; TRBD2 matches 10 bases. V was clipped by 1 base and J by 9 bases; unmatched bases: 5. The CDR3 has 15 amino acids. The germline CDR1 and CDR2 sequences are SEHNR and FQNEAQ (reference sequence). Here the CDR3 DNA reads TGTGCCAGCAGCTTAGTAGCGGGAGGCTTCAGGGAGCTGTTTTTT. It codes for CASSLVAGGFRELFF.

This clone was seen ten or more times. The V call is TRBV19, the J call TRBJ2-1, with TRBD2 matching over 7 bases. Losses at the gene ends were 3 bases for V and 3 bases for J; bases not matched to a gene: 5. From germline, CDR1 is LNHDA and CDR2 SQIVND (reference sequence). The CDR3 totals 15 residues. The CDR3 reads CASSILAGDYNEQFF. The CDR3 coding sequence is TGTGCCAGTAGTATCTTGGCGGGAGACTACAATGAGCAGTTCTTC.

The chain is built from TRBV25-1 and TRBJ2-2; 7 positions match TRBD2. V was pared by 4 bases and J by 6 bases, with 8 bases of the junction left unmatched. This CDR3 region has 15 residues. CDR1 and CDR2 from the germline V gene are MGHDK and SYGVNS. CDR3 sequence (DNA): TGTGCCAGCAGTGGCATGACTAGCCCTGCCGGGGAGCTGTTTTTT. As protein: CASSGMTSPAGELFF.

This clone was seen just once. The J gene is TRBJ1-2, the V gene TRBV6-1; 7 bases are shared with TRBD1. The germline CDR1 and CDR2 sequences are MNHNS and SASEGT. V lost 1 base and J lost 4; bases outside the gene matches: 0. The CDR3 contains 13 residues. CDR3 in amino acids: CASSEGTGYGYTF. The CDR3 DNA reads as TGTGCCAGCAGTGAAGGGACAGGCTATGGCTACACCTTC.

The chain combines TRBV9 with TRBJ1-2, with D hard to call. Looked up from germline, CDR1 is SGDLS and CDR2 is YYNGEE. Trimming removed 3 bases from V and 1 base from J, with 10 bases in between. CDR3 length: 14 amino acids. This CDR3 reads CASSESADNYGYTF. In DNA form, the CDR3 reads TGTGCCAGCAGCGAAAGCGCGGATAACTATGGCTACACCTTC. The variable domain in full, with the rest retrieved from reference TRBV9 and TRBJ1-2, is DSGVTQTPKHLITATGQRVTLRCSPRSGDLSVYWYQQSLDQGLQFLIQYYNGEERAKGNILERFSAQQFPDLHSELNLSSLELGDSALYFCASSESADNYGYTFGSGTRLTVV.

V gene TRBV7-9 combines with J gene TRBJ1-2; D remains unclear. This CDR3 has 14 residues. V shed 4 bases and J shed 4 bases, with 13 bases lying between them. Per germline, CDR1 SEHNR and CDR2 FQNEAQ (reference sequence). CDR3 region: CASSSGSRGYGYTF. DNA of the CDR3: TGTGCCAGCAGCTCCGGGTCTCGCGGCTATGGCTACACCTTC.

This clone showed up just a few times. The V gene is TRBV12-5, the J gene TRBJ1-1; D not resolved. Trimming removed 6 bases at V and 1 base at J, with 12 bases between. Germline V gene lookup returns CDR1 LGHNT and CDR2 FRNRAP. This CDR3 has 14 residues. The DNA of the CDR3 is TGTGCTAGTGGCCCAGGCGCTGCGAACACTGAAGCTTTCTTT. The encoded protein is CASGPGAANTEAFF.

The CDR3 sequence is CASSLVWGEETQYF. DNA for the CDR3: TGCGCCAGCAGCTTGGTCTGGGGCGAAGAGACCCAGTACTTC. The V gene is TRBV5-1, the J gene TRBJ2-5, with D possibly TRBD1 on 5 matching bases. The length of the CDR3 is 14 residues. Germline loops: CDR1 SGHRS, CDR2 YFSETQ. V was clipped by 0 bases and J by 3 bases, with 9 bases between them. Variable domain in full (rest from reference TRBV5-1 and TRBJ2-5): KAGVTQTPRYLIKTRGQQVTLSCSPISGHRSVSWYQQTPGQGLQFLFEYFSETQRNKGNFPGRFSGRQFSNSRSEMNVSTLELGDSALYLCASSLVWGEETQYFGPGTRLLVL.

The CDR3 loop reads CASSGALSGEQYF. The DNA of the CDR3 is TGCGCCAGCAGTGGTGCGCTTTCGGGCGAGCAGTACTTC. The gene calls are TRBV10-2 and TRBJ2-7; the D is unclear. Trimming removed 4 bases from V and 6 bases from J, with 13 bases in between. CDR3 size: 13 residues. Germline V lookup: CDR1 WSHSY, CDR2 SAAADI.

This clone was seen only a few times. The chain uses TRBV7-2 and TRBJ2-3, with 10 bases fitting TRBD2. Germline V gene lookup returns CDR1 SGHTA and CDR2 FQGNSA. The V gene end was trimmed by 11 bases and the J gene end by 2 bases; junction bases not matched to a gene: 7. This CDR3 spans 14 amino acids. The CDR3 loop reads CASTSGLSTDTQYF. In DNA form, the CDR3 reads TGTGCCTCGACTAGCGGGCTCTCCACAGATACGCAGTATTTT.

This clone has just a few counts. The rearrangement links TRBV5-6 to TRBJ2-7; TRBD2 aligns across 8 bases. Germline V gene data show CDR1 as SGHDT and CDR2 as YYEEEE. This CDR3 spans 18 amino acids. Unmatched junction bases numbered 16, after V lost 4 bases and J lost 1 base. CDR3 DNA: TGTGCCAGCAGCCCCCCGGGACTAGAGGCTAGCGTGTCCTACGAGCAGTACTTC. Translation: CASSPPGLEASVSYEQYF.

The CDR3 DNA sequence: TGTGCCAGCAGTCTAGGAGGGAAAGATGAGACCCAGTACTTC. As protein: CASSLGGKDETQYF. The V gene is TRBV5-4, the J gene TRBJ2-5, with a weak D call TRBD2 (6 bases). Deletions cut 5 bases from V and 5 bases from J, with 16 bases between. The germline CDR1 and CDR2 sequences are SGHNT and YYREEE (reference sequence). CDR3 length equals 14 residues.

The chain links TRBV9 to TRBJ2-2; a weak D match, TRBD2 (5 bases). This CDR3 has 15 residues. V was shortened by 0 bases and J by 2 bases, with 8 bases between the two germline ends. CDR1 is SGDLS and CDR2 is YYNGEE in the germline V gene. The CDR3 region is CASSVGGSNTGELFF. CDR3 nucleotide sequence: TGTGCCAGCAGCGTAGGCGGGTCCAACACCGGGGAGCTGTTTTTT.